This entry lists 19 T cell receptor beta chains sequenced from one sample in a study of T cells after yellow fever vaccination. TCRdb re-called the 5' RACE reads with MiXCR, one entry per CDR3 protein. The sample yields about 510,000 distinct CDR3 sequences, less than 25% seen once. The sample consisted of PBMCs, taken approximately 22 days after the first yellow fever vaccination. These receptor sequences come from a man aged 18-30 years who received the YFV17D yellow fever vaccine.

The sample holds many counts of this clonotype. The chain couples TRBV6-1 to TRBJ2-7; 9 bases are a match to TRBD1. Trimming removed 6 bases from V and 4 bases from J; junction bases left unmatched: 10. CDR1 and CDR2 (germline): MNHNS, SASEGT. This CDR3 is 15 amino acids long. CDR3 loop: CASRTNNRGQYEQYV. For the CDR3, the DNA is TGTGCCAGCAGGACTAACAACAGGGGGCAGTACGAGCAGTACGTC.

The CDR3 protein is CAISDLGPRVTEAFF. CDR3 sequence (DNA): TGTGCCATCAGTGATCTCGGTCCAAGGGTCACTGAAGCTTTCTTT. The V and J genes are TRBV10-3 and TRBJ1-1; no reliable D call. The CDR3 sequence is 15 residues long. The V gene lost 3 bases and the J gene lost 4 bases, with 15 bases spanning the gap. Germline V gene data show CDR1 as ENHRY and CDR2 as SYGVKD.

The V call is TRBV28, the J call TRBJ2-1; D perhaps matches TRBD2 (7 bases). Trimming cost V 2 bases and J 9 bases, with 11 bases left between them. The CDR3 length is 13 residues. In germline, CDR1 is MDHEN, CDR2 SYDVKM. The CDR3, as DNA: TGTGCCAGCAGTTTACGGGGGGCCGTTGAGCAGTTCTTC. Protein product: CASSLRGAVEQFF.

The table lists this clonotype with a few counts. The chain has TRBV5-6 and TRBJ1-1, with 8 nucleotides matching TRBD1. Looked up from germline, CDR1 is SGHDT and CDR2 is YYEEEE. V shed 5 bases, J shed 1 base, and the junction held 4 bases outside the gene matches. This CDR3 comprises 14 residues. CDR3 DNA: TGTGCCAGCAGGATACAGGGGGGGAACACTGAAGCTTTCTTT. This gives the protein CASRIQGGNTEAFF.

V usage is TRBV7-9 and J usage is TRBJ1-1, with D possibly being TRBD1 (5 bases). V was clipped by 5 bases and J by 5 bases, with 18 bases between them. In germline, CDR1 is SEHNR, CDR2 FQNEAQ (reference sequence). This CDR3 is built from 15 residues. CDR3 nucleotides: TGTGCCAGCAGCCTTACAACCGGGACGGGGACTGAAGCTTTCTTT. It specifies CASSLTTGTGTEAFF.

The sample holds many counts of this clonotype. The CDR3 region is CASSQDGKTQYF. The CDR3 nucleotides are TGTGCCAGCAGCCAAGACGGGAAAACGCAGTATTTT. The rearrangement links TRBV4-2 to TRBJ2-5, with a possible D match to TRBD2 (5 bases). The J call is uncertain, as TRBJ2-3 better fits the DNA end. The germline gives CDR1 LGHNA, CDR2 YNFKEQ. The CDR3 loop spans 12 amino acids.

The table lists this clonotype with a few counts. The chain employs TRBV5-1 and TRBJ2-3; D may match TRBD1 or TRBD2 (7 bases each). The CDR3 is 16 amino acids. V was pared by 4 bases and J by 0 bases, with 15 bases between. Germline assignment: CDR1 SGHRS and CDR2 YFSETQ. CDR3 coding DNA: TGCGCCAGCAGCCTCCAGGGGGGGACTAGCACAGATACGCAGTATTTT. Translated: CASSLQGGTSTDTQYF.

This clonotype has only a few counts. The chain joins TRBV7-2 to TRBJ2-7, with D possibly being TRBD1 or TRBD2 (5 bases each). The CDR3 covers 15 residues. V was pared by 3 bases and J by 0 bases, with 12 bases between. The germline gives CDR1 SGHTA, CDR2 FQGNSA. This CDR3 reads CASSFTGPGSYEQYF. The CDR3 region has the DNA TGTGCCAGCAGCTTTACGGGGCCCGGCTCCTACGAGCAGTACTTC.

This clonotype was recorded a few times. This chain joins TRBV20-1 and TRBJ2-1; 13 bases agree with TRBD2. The junction had 9 bases not matched to a gene; V was cut back by 3 bases and J by 7 bases. There are 16 residues in the CDR3. Per germline, CDR1 DFQATT and CDR2 SNEGSKA (reference sequence). The CDR3, as DNA: TGCAGTGCTAGGAAGGGACTAGCGGGGATGTTGAATGAGCAGTTCTTC. Translation: CSARKGLAGMLNEQFF.

The chain couples TRBV5-5 to TRBJ2-5; D not resolved. Germline assignment: CDR1 SGHKS and CDR2 YYEKEE (reference sequence). Deletions cut 6 bases from V and 5 bases from J, with 20 bases between. The CDR3 runs 15 residues. The CDR3 protein is CASNWIVSYEETQYF. DNA for the CDR3: TGTGCCAGCAACTGGATCGTGAGCTACGAGGAGACCCAGTACTTC.

Regarding this clonotype: At one end, the junction sequence differs from germline, possibly due to a read error. The chain carries TRBV12-3 or TRBV12-4 and TRBJ2-1, with 11 bases matching TRBD2. The CDR3 totals 18 residues. Written as DNA, the CDR3 is TGTGCCATCAGTTCGGACCGATCGGGACTAGCGGCCTACAATGAGCAGTTCTTC. It specifies CAISSDRSGLAAYNEQFF.

The V and J genes are TRBV4-3 and TRBJ2-4; unclear D gene. V lost 1 base, J lost 3 bases, and 10 bases lay in between. This CDR3 has 15 residues. The germline V gene encodes CDR1 LGHNA and CDR2 YSLEER. Written as DNA, the CDR3 is TGCGCCAGCAGCCAAGCAGTATTCGGCAAAAACATTCAGTACTTC. This translates into CASSQAVFGKNIQYF.

The chain recombines TRBV7-2 with TRBJ1-1; 10 bases fit TRBD1. In germline, CDR1 is SGHTA, CDR2 FQGNSA. The V segment lost 3 bases and the J segment 8 bases; nucleotides outside the gene matches: 6. CDR3 size: 14 residues. CDR3: CASSFTTGGREAFF. The CDR3, as DNA: TGTGCCAGCAGCTTCACGACAGGGGGCAGGGAAGCTTTCTTT.

The J gene is TRBJ1-1, the V gene TRBV7-2; D uncertain. The CDR3 extends over 13 amino acids. CDR1 and CDR2 (germline): SGHTA, FQGNSA. Trimming cost V 2 bases and J 1 base, with 5 bases left between them. CDR3 bases: TGTGCCAGCAGCTTATACACGAACACTGAAGCTTTCTTT. It specifies CASSLYTNTEAFF.

The chain combines TRBV2 with TRBJ1-4; TRBD1 agrees at 11 bases. Trimming cost V 3 bases and J 6 bases; bases outside gene matches: 0. Germline V CDR1 and CDR2: SNHLY, FYNNEI. This CDR3 is built from 14 residues. This chain's CDR3 is CASSEDRGHEKLFF. CDR3 bases: TGTGCCAGCAGTGAGGACAGGGGGCATGAAAAACTGTTTTTT.

This clonotype was observed a few times. The chain recombines TRBV6-1 with TRBJ2-7; TRBD1 might be the D (5 bases). V dropped 6 bases and J dropped 5 bases, with 17 bases sitting between them. Germline CDR1 and CDR2: MNHNS and SASEGT. The CDR3 extends over 14 amino acids. The CDR3 nucleotides read TGTGCCAGCAGATTGCTGCAGGGTAGTCACGAGCAGTACGTC. Translated, it gives CASRLLQGSHEQYV.

This clonotype was seen only a few times. This chain links TRBV5-1 with TRBJ1-1; D might be TRBD1 (6 bases). The CDR3 loop spans 15 amino acids. The V end lost 3 bases, the J end lost 4 bases, and 16 bases lay between the germline ends. CDR1 and CDR2 from the germline V gene are SGHRS and YFSETQ. CDR3 protein: CASSSGGQGGTEAFF. The CDR3 DNA is TGCGCCAGCAGCTCGGGGGGGCAGGGTGGCACTGAAGCTTTCTTT.

The J gene is TRBJ2-1, the V gene TRBV5-1; D may be TRBD2 (6 bases). CDR1 SGHRS and CDR2 YFSETQ come from the germline V gene. The V gene lost 3 bases and the J gene lost 7 bases, with 23 bases spanning the gap. The CDR3 length is 17 residues. This CDR3 is CASSSRAPAGLLNEQFF. For the CDR3, the DNA is TGCGCCAGCAGCTCTCGCGCCCCAGCGGGTTTATTAAATGAGCAGTTCTTC.

The chain carries TRBV7-6 and TRBJ1-2; a possible D gene is TRBD1 (6 bases). V lost 5 bases and J lost 4, with 20 bases in between. The CDR3 extends over 16 amino acids. Germline V lookup: CDR1 SGHVS, CDR2 FNYEAQ. The CDR3 sequence: CASSPTGSSGVYGYTF. The CDR3 DNA sequence: TGTGCCAGCAGCCCTACAGGGAGTAGTGGGGTCTATGGCTACACCTTC.